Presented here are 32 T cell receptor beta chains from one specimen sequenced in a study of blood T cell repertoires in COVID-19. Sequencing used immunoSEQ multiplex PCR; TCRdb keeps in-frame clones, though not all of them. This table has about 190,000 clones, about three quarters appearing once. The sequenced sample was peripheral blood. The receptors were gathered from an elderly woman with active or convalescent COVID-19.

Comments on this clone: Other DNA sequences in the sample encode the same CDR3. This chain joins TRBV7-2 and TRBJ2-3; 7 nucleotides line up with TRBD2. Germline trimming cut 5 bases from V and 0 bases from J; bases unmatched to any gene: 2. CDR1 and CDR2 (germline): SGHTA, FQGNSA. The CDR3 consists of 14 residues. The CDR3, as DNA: TGTGCCAGCAGCCTGGGACTAAGCACAGATACGCAGTATTTT. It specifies CASSLGLSTDTQYF.

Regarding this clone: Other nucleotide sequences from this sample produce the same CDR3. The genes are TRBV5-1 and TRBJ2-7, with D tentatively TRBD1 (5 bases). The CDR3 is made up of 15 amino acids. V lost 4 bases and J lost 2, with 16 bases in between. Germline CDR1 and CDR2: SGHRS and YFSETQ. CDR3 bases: TGCGCCAGCAGCCCACGACAGATCCCTACCTACGAGCAGTACTTC. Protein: CASSPRQIPTYEQYF. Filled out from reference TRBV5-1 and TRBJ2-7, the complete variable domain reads KAGVTQTPRYLIKTRGQQVTLSCSPISGHRSVSWYQQTPGQGLQFLFEYFSETQRNKGNFPGRFSGRQFSNSRSEMNVSTLELGDSALYLCASSPRQIPTYEQYFGPGTRLTVT.

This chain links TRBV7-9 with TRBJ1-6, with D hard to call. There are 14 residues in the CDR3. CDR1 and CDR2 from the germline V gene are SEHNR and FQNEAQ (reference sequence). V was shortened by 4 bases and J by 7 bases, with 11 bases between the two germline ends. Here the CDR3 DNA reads TGTGCCAGCAGCTCGCTTCACCTAAATTCACCCCTCCACTTT. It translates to CASSSLHLNSPLHF.

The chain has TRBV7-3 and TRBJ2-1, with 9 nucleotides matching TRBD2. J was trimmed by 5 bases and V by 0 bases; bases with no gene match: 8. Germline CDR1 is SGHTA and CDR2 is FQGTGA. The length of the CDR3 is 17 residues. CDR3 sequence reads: CASSLTLAGGADNEQFF. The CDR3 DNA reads TGTGCCAGCAGCTTAACACTTGCGGGGGGGGCGGACAATGAGCAGTTCTTC.

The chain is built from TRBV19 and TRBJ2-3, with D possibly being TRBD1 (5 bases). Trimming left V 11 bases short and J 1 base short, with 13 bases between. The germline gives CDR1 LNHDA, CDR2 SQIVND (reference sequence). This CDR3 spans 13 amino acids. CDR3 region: CAGADSGTDTQYF. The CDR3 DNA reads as TGTGCCGGGGCAGACAGCGGCACAGATACGCAGTATTTT.

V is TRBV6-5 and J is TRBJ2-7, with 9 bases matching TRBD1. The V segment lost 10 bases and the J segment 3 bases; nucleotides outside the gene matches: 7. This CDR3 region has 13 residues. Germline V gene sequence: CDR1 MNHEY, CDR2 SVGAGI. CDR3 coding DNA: TGTGCCATTTCGGGACAGGGCTTCTACGAGCAGTACTTC. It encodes CAISGQGFYEQYF.

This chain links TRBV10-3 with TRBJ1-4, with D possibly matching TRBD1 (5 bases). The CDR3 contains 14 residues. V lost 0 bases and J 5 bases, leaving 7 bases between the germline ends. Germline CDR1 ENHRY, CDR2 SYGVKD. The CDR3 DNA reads TGTGCCATCAGTGAGTCGGAGGGGAATGAAAAACTGTTTTTT. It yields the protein CAISESEGNEKLFF.

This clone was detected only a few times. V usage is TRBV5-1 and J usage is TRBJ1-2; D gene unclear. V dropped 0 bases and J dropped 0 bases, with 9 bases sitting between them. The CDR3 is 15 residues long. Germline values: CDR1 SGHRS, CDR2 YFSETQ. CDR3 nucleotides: TGCGCCAGCAGCTTGGTTCCAGCGTCTAACTATGGCTACACCTTC. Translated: CASSLVPASNYGYTF. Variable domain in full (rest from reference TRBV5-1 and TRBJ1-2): KAGVTQTPRYLIKTRGQQVTLSCSPISGHRSVSWYQQTPGQGLQFLFEYFSETQRNKGNFPGRFSGRQFSNSRSEMNVSTLELGDSALYLCASSLVPASNYGYTFGSGTRLTVV.

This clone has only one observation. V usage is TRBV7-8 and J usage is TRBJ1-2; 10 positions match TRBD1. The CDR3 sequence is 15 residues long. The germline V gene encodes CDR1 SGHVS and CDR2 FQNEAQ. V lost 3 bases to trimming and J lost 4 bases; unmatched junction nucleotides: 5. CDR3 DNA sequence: TGTGCCAGCAGCTTGACAGGGGGCGATATCTATGGCTACACCTTC. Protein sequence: CASSLTGGDIYGYTF.

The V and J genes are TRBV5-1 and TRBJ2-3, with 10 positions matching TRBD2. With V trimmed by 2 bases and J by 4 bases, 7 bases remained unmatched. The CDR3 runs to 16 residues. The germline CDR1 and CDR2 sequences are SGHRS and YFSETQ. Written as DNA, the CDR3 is TGCGCCAGCAGCTTATTCTCTAGCGGGGGCTCAGATACGCAGTATTTT. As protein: CASSLFSSGGSDTQYF.

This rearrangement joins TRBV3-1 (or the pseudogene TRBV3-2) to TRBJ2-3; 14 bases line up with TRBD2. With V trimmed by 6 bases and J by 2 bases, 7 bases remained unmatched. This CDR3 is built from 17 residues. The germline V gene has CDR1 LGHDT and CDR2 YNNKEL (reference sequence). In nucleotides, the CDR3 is TGTGCCAGCAGTAGGACTAGCGGGGGGTCTTACACAGATACGCAGTATTTT. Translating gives CASSRTSGGSYTDTQYF.

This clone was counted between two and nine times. CDR3 bases: TGTGCTAGTGGCAAAGGGGGACAGACAGTGCAGTATTTT. As protein: CASGKGGQTVQYF. The V gene is TRBV12-5, the J gene TRBJ2-3; 7 bases line up with TRBD1. The CDR3 consists of 13 residues. V dropped 6 bases and J dropped 11; count of bases not matched to a gene: 11. CDR1 LGHNT and CDR2 FRNRAP come from the germline V gene.

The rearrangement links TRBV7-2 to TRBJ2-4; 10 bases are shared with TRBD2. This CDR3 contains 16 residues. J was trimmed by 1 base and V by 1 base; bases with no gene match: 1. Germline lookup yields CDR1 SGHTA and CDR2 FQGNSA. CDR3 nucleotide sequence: TGTGCCAGCAGCTTAGTAGCGGGGGGTGCCAAAAACATTCAGTACTTC. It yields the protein CASSLVAGGAKNIQYF.

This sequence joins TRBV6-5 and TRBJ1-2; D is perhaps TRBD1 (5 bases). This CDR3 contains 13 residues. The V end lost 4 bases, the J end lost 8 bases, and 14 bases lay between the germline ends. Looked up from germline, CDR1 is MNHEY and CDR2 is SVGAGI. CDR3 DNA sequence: TGTGCCAGCAGTTTCGGGACTGAGCGAGGCTACACCTTC. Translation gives CASSFGTERGYTF.

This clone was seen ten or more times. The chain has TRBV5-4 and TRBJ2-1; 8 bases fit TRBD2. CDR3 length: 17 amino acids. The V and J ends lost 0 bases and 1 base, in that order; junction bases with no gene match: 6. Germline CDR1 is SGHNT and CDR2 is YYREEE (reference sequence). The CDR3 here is CASSLAAASGSYNEQFF. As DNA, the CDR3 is TGTGCCAGCAGCTTGGCTGCGGCTAGCGGGTCCTACAATGAGCAGTTCTTC.

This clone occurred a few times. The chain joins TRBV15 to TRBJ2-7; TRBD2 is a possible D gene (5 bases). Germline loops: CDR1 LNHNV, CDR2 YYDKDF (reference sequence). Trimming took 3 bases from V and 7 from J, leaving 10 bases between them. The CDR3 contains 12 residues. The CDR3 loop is CATSSGSGEQYF. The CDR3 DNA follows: TGTGCCACCAGCAGCGGTTCGGGGGAGCAGTACTTC.

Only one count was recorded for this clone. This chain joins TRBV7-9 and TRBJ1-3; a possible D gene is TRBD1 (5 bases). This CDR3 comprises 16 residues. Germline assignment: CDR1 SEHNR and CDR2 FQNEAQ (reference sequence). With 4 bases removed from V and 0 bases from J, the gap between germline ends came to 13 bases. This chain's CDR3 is CASSYMGLNSGNTIYF. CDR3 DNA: TGTGCCAGCAGCTACATGGGACTGAACTCTGGAAACACCATATATTTT.

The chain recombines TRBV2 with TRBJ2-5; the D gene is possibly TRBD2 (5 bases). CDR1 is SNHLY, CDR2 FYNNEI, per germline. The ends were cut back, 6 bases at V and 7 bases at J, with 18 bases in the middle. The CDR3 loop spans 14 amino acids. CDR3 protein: CASRGVGQSSTQYF. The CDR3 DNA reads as TGTGCCAGCAGGGGAGTCGGTCAGTCCTCGACCCAGTACTTC.

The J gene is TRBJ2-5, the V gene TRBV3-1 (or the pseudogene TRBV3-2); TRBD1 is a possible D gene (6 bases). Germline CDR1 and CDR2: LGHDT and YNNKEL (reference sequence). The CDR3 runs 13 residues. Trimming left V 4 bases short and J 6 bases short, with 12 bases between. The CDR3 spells CASSPRGGQTQYF. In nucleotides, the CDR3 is TGTGCCAGCAGCCCCCGAGGGGGTCAGACCCAGTACTTC.

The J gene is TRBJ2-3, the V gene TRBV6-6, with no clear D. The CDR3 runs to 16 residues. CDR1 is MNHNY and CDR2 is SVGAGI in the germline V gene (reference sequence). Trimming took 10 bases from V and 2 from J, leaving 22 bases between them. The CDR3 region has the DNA TGTGCCACCTCCCCCCGGAGAGGTCAAATCACAGATACGCAGTATTTT. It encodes CATSPRRGQITDTQYF.

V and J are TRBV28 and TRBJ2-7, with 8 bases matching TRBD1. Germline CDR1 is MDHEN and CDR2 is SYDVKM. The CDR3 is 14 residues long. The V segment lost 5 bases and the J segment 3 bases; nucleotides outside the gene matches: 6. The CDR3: CASSGPGQVYEQYF. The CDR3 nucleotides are TGTGCCAGCAGTGGCCCGGGACAGGTCTACGAGCAGTACTTC. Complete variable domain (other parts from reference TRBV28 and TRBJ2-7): DVKVTQSSRYLVKRTGEKVFLECVQDMDHENMFWYRQDPGLGLRLIYFSYDVKMKEKGDIPEGYSVSREKKERFSLILESASTNQTSMYLCASSGPGQVYEQYFGPGTRLTVT.

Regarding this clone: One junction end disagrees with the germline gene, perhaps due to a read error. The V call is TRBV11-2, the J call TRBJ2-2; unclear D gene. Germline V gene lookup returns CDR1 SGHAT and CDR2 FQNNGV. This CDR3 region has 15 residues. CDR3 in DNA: TGTGCCAGCAGCTTAGGAATGGGCAACAGCGGGGAGCTGTTTTTT. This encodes CASSLGMGNSGELFF. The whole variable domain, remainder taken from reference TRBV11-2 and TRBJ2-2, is EAGVAQSPRYKIIEKRQSVAFWCNPISGHATLYWYQQILGQGPKLLIQFQNNGVVDDSQLPKDRFSAERLKGVDSTLKIQPAKLEDSAVYLCASSLGMGNSGELFFGEGSRLTVL.

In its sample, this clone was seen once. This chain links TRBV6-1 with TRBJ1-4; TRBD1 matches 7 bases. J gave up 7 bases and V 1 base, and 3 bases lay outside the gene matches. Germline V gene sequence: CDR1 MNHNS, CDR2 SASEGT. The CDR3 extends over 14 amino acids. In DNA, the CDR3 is TGTGCCAGCAGTGAAGGGGGACAGTCTGAAAAACTGTTTTTT. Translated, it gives CASSEGGQSEKLFF.

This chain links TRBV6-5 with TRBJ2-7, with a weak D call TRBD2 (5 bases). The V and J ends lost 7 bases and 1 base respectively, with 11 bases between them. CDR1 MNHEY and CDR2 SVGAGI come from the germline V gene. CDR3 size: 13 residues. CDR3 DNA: TGTGCCAGCATGGGTCGGGGATCCTACGAGCAGTACTTC. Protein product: CASMGRGSYEQYF.

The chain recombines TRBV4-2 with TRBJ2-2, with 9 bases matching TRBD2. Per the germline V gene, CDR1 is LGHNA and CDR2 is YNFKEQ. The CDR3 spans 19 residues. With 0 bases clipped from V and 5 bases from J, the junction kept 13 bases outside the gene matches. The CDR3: CASSQDVLAGTSGTGELFF. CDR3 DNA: TGTGCCAGCAGCCAAGATGTGCTAGCGGGGACCTCGGGTACCGGGGAGCTGTTTTTT.

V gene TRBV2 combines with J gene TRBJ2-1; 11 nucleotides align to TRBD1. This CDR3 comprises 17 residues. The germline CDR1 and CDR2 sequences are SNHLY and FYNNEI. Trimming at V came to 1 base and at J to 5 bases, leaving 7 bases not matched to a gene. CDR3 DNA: TGTGCCAGCAGTGAAGAAAGGACAGGGGGCGGGGACAATGAGCAGTTCTTC. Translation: CASSEERTGGGDNEQFF.

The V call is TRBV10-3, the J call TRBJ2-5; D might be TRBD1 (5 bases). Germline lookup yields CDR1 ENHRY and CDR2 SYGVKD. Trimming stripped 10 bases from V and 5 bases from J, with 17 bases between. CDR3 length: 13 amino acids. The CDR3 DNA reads TGTGCCACCGGACACACAAACGGGGAGACCCAGTACTTC. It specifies CATGHTNGETQYF.

The CDR3 DNA reads TGCGCCAGCAGCTATGTGGCTAGCACAGATACGCAGTATTTT. This sequence encodes CASSYVASTDTQYF. This chain joins TRBV5-1 and TRBJ2-3; D not resolved. Per germline, CDR1 SGHRS and CDR2 YFSETQ. The V end was cut by 3 bases, the J end by 0 bases, with 8 bases between. CDR3 length: 14 amino acids.

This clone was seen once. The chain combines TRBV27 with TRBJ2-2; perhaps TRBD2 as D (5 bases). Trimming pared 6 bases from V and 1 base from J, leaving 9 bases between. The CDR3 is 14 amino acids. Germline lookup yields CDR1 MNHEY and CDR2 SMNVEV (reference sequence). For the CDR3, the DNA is TGTGCCAGCAGGTCGGCGGGGAACACCGGGGAGCTGTTTTTT. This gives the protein CASRSAGNTGELFF.

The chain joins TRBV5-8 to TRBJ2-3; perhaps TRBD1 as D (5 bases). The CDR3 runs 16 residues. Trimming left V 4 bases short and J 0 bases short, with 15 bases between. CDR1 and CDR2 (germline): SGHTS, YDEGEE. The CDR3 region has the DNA TGTGCCAGCAGCCAGGGTGGGATCCGCAGCACAGATACGCAGTATTTT. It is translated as CASSQGGIRSTDTQYF.

The CDR3 sequence: CASSPREAIYNEQFF. For the CDR3, the DNA is TGTGCCAGCTCGCCGCGGGAGGCCATCTACAATGAGCAGTTCTTC. The genes are TRBV18 and TRBJ2-1; 8 bases are a match to TRBD2. The V segment lost 6 bases and the J segment 3 bases; nucleotides outside the gene matches: 7. CDR1 and CDR2 (germline): KGHSH, LQKENI. This CDR3 contains 15 residues.

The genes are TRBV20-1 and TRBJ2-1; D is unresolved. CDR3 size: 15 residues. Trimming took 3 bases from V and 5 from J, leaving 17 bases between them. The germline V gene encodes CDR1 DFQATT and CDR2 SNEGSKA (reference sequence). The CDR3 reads CSASGPLLSHNEQFF. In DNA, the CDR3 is TGCAGTGCTAGTGGTCCTCTCCTGAGTCACAATGAGCAGTTCTTC.